The rows below give T cell receptor beta chains drawn from one sample of a study of PD-1 blockade in mismatch repair-deficient tumors. Sequencing used immunoSEQ multiplex PCR; TCRdb keeps in-frame clones, though not all of them. The sample has about 120,000 clones; 86% are singletons. The sequencing here drew on peripheral blood, taken 44 weeks after starting pembrolizumab. All receptors come from an adult with mismatch repair-deficient cancer. CDR3s include the opening cysteine and the closing phenylalanine or tryptophan. D genes are given only for firm matches. Clone size appears in some rows only: once, few, many, or a class for an expanded clone.

TRBV30	TRBJ2-3	.	TRBD2	TGTGCCTGGAGTCCTAGCGGGGGGAAAGGGCAGTATTTT	CAWSPSGGKGQYF
TRBV4-1	TRBJ2-5	.	.	TGCGCCAGCAGCCAAGTGGAGCGGGAGACCCAGTACTTC	CASSQVERETQYF
TRBV7-7	TRBJ1-2	.	.	TGTGCCACCAGTGATCCCGACAGGCGGGGCTACACCTTC	CATSDPDRRGYTF
TRBV4-2	TRBJ1-4	few	TRBD1	TGTGCCAGCAGCCAAGATACGGGGACAGGGGGTGAAAAACTGTTTTTT	CASSQDTGTGGEKLFF
TRBV14	TRBJ2-7	.	.	TGTGCCAGCAGCCAAAATCGAGGTGGGACGGTAGCCTACGAGCAGTACTTC	CASSQNRGGTVAYEQYF
TRBV30	TRBJ2-1	.	.	TGTGCCTGGAGTGTAGCGCAGGTAAACAATGAGCAGTTCTTC	CAWSVAQVNNEQFF
TRBV15	TRBJ2-1	.	.	TGTGCCACCAGCAGTAGGCCCGACAATGAGCAGTTCTTC	CATSSRPDNEQFF
TRBV10-3	TRBJ2-1	.	TRBD2	TGTGCCATCAGTGAGTCGGGGCTAGCGGGATCTCTTGAGCAGTTCTTC	CAISESGLAGSLEQFF
TRBV6-5	TRBJ1-5	.	.	TGTGCCAGCAGCCTTTCAAAGTTTAGCAATCAGCCCCAGCATTTT	CASSLSKFSNQPQHF
TRBV29-1	TRBJ2-3	.	TRBD2	TGCAGCGCCCAGGGTGCGGGAGGTACAGATACGCAGTATTTT	CSAQGAGGTDTQYF
TRBV7-2	TRBJ1-2	.	.	TGTGCCAGCAGCGATCGACAGCCTCATATCCATGGCTACACCTTC	CASSDRQPHIHGYTF